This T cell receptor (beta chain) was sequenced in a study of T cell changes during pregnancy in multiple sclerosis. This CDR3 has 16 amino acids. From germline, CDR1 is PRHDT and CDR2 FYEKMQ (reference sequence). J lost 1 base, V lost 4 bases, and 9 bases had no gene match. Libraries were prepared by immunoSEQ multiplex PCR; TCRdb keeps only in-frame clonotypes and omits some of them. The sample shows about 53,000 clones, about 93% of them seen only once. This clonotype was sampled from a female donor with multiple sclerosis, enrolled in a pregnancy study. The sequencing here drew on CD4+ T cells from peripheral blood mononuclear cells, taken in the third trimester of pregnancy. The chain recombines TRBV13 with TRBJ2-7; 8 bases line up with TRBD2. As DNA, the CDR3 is TGTGCCAGCAGCTCTGGCGGGGGGACGGTATCCTACGAGCAGTACTTC. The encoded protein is CASSSGGGTVSYEQYF.